Presented here are 22 T cell receptor beta chains from one specimen sequenced in a study of T cells in Graves' hyperthyroidism and ophthalmopathy. Researchers amplified the TCR beta CDR3 regions from RNA transcripts. When the TCR CDR3 underwent first-round RT-PCR, the HTBI primer set was used. From the multiplex PCR reads, TCRdb called clonotypes with MiXCR, one entry per CDR3 protein. The sample comprises about 590,000 distinct CDR3 sequences, 15% to 18% of which are singletons, and about 7% rests with the top ten. The sample consisted of blood. These receptors were collected from a woman in her twenties or thirties with Graves' hyperthyroidism.

For this clonotype: This clone may be a read error of a much larger clone one base away. The chain is built from TRBV12-3 or TRBV12-4 and TRBJ2-7; D is uncertain. The CDR3 extends over 16 amino acids. The DNA for the CDR3 is TGTGCCAGCGGTTTAGCAAGTCCGGAAATTCCCCTCGAGCAGTACTTC. Protein sequence: CASGLASPEIPLEQYF.

The chain combines TRBV29-1 with TRBJ2-7; tentative D call: TRBD1 (6 bases). This CDR3 region has 14 residues. V lost 8 bases and J 1 base, leaving 18 bases between the germline ends. Germline assignment: CDR1 SQVTM and CDR2 ANQGSEA. CDR3 DNA: TGCAGCCCAAACCAGGGGTTGGGTTCCTACGAGCAGTACTTC. It encodes CSPNQGLGSYEQYF.

This clonotype was detected ten times or more. This chain links TRBV6-6 with TRBJ1-1; possible D gene TRBD1, 6 bases. CDR3 size: 15 residues. Germline CDR1 MNHNY, CDR2 SVGAGI (reference sequence). V shed 2 bases and J shed 5 bases, with 15 bases lying between them. The CDR3 DNA follows: TGTGCCAGCAGTTACCCGGAGAGGGGGGTAACTGAAGCTTTCTTT. Translation gives CASSYPERGVTEAFF.

At least ten counts were recorded for this clonotype. This chain connects TRBV28 to TRBJ2-4; 7 positions match TRBD1. Germline loops: CDR1 MDHEN, CDR2 SYDVKM. The CDR3 is 16 amino acids. V gave up 6 bases and J gave up 7 bases; unmatched junction bases: 15. The CDR3 DNA follows: TGTGCCAGCAGCACCCACTCGGGCAGGGGGACGAACATTCAGTACTTC. Its protein is CASSTHSGRGTNIQYF. The variable domain in full, with the rest retrieved from reference TRBV28 and TRBJ2-4, is DVKVTQSSRYLVKRTGEKVFLECVQDMDHENMFWYRQDPGLGLRLIYFSYDVKMKEKGDIPEGYSVSREKKERFSLILESASTNQTSMYLCASSTHSGRGTNIQYFGAGTRLSVL.

Many counts were recorded for this clonotype. The CDR3 loop is CSVVVQGGQPQHF. The CDR3 coding sequence is TGCAGCGTTGTTGTACAGGGGGGTCAGCCCCAGCATTTT. This rearrangement joins TRBV29-1 to TRBJ1-5; 8 bases match TRBD1. This CDR3 is 13 amino acids long. Germline values: CDR1 SQVTM, CDR2 ANQGSEA. J was trimmed by 6 bases and V by 4 bases; bases with no gene match: 5.

This clonotype was detected ten times or more. The chain carries TRBV28 and TRBJ2-7; tentative D call: TRBD2 (6 bases). Germline CDR1 MDHEN, CDR2 SYDVKM. The ends were cut back, 1 base at V and 2 bases at J, with 12 bases in the middle. The CDR3 contains 15 residues. CDR3 DNA sequence: TGTGCCAGCAGTTTATTGGGGGGACGGGCCTACGAGCAGTACTTC. Protein sequence: CASSLLGGRAYEQYF. Combining the CDR3 with reference TRBV28 and TRBJ2-7 gives the whole variable domain DVKVTQSSRYLVKRTGEKVFLECVQDMDHENMFWYRQDPGLGLRLIYFSYDVKMKEKGDIPEGYSVSREKKERFSLILESASTNQTSMYLCASSLLGGRAYEQYFGPGTRLTVT.

This clonotype was observed at least ten times. The chain combines TRBV24-1 with TRBJ2-5; 9 bases line up with TRBD2. The V segment lost 6 bases and the J segment 3 bases; nucleotides outside the gene matches: 22. The CDR3 has 20 amino acids. The germline V gene encodes CDR1 KGHDR and CDR2 SFDVKD. The CDR3 DNA reads TGTGCCACCAGTTCTTCTAGCGGGAACGGAGTCGTGTGGCTGGAAGAGACCCAGTACTTC. Translated: CATSSSSGNGVVWLEETQYF.

The chain uses TRBV20-1 and TRBJ2-5, with D possibly TRBD1 on 5 matching bases. There are 15 residues in the CDR3. The V end lost 1 base, the J end lost 5 bases, and 17 bases lay between the germline ends. CDR1 is DFQATT and CDR2 is SNEGSKA in the germline V gene (reference sequence). CDR3 loop: CSARVPLQGTETQYF. In DNA, the CDR3 is TGCAGTGCTAGAGTACCCCTCCAGGGTACCGAGACCCAGTACTTC.

This chain connects TRBV5-4 to TRBJ2-7, with TRBD2 identical over 7 bases. The J segment lost 2 bases and the V segment lost 3 bases, leaving 8 bases of the junction unmatched. The CDR3 spans 15 residues. Germline-derived CDR1 and CDR2 are SGHNT and YYREEE (reference sequence). The CDR3 loop is CASSYGGGVPYEQYF. DNA of the CDR3: TGTGCCAGCAGCTATGGGGGGGGAGTACCCTACGAGCAGTACTTC. The full variable domain, rest sourced from reference TRBV5-4 and TRBJ2-7, is ETGVTQSPTHLIKTRGQQVTLRCSSQSGHNTVSWYQQALGQGPQFIFQYYREEENGRGNFPPRFSGLQFPNYSSELNVNALELDDSALYLCASSYGGGVPYEQYFGPGTRLTVT.

This clonotype was seen at least ten times. This sequence joins TRBV5-1 and TRBJ2-3, with TRBD2 matching over 8 bases. In germline, CDR1 is SGHRS, CDR2 YFSETQ. Germline trimming cut 3 bases from V and 0 bases from J; bases unmatched to any gene: 6. This CDR3 spans 16 amino acids. The CDR3 coding sequence is TGCGCCAGCAGCTCGACTAGCGACACTAGCACAGATACGCAGTATTTT. It yields the protein CASSSTSDTSTDTQYF.

This clonotype has just a few counts. The genes are TRBV27 and TRBJ1-2, with 7 bases aligning to TRBD1. Germline V gene sequence: CDR1 MNHEY, CDR2 SMNVEV (reference sequence). CDR3 length equals 12 residues. With V trimmed by 6 bases and J by 8 bases, 6 bases remained unmatched. CDR3 sequence reads: CASRQGPGGYTF. The DNA for the CDR3 is TGTGCCAGCAGACAGGGGCCTGGGGGCTACACCTTC.

The V gene is TRBV30, the J gene TRBJ1-1; no clear D. The CDR3 is 16 amino acids. The germline gives CDR1 GTSNPN, CDR2 SVGIG (reference sequence). The V gene lost 3 bases and the J gene lost 1 base, with 18 bases spanning the gap. The CDR3 is CAWSPLEQPTNTEAFF. The DNA for the CDR3 is TGTGCCTGGAGCCCCCTCGAGCAGCCAACGAACACTGAAGCTTTCTTT.

The chain recombines TRBV20-1 with TRBJ2-7; 8 bases map to TRBD1. V gave up 5 bases and J gave up 0 bases; unmatched junction bases: 6. Germline loops: CDR1 DFQATT, CDR2 SNEGSKA (reference sequence). This CDR3 is 14 amino acids long. CDR3 residues: CSAGRGQPSYEQYF. In DNA, the CDR3 is TGCAGTGCTGGCAGGGGGCAGCCCTCCTACGAGCAGTACTTC.

This rearrangement joins TRBV19 to TRBJ2-3; 7 bases are shared with TRBD1. This CDR3 has 17 residues. In germline, CDR1 is LNHDA, CDR2 SQIVND (reference sequence). The V and J ends lost 1 base and 1 base, in that order; junction bases with no gene match: 8. Written as DNA, the CDR3 is TGTGCCAGTAGTATAGTCCTAGGGACAGTAGGCACAGATACGCAGTATTTT. This sequence encodes CASSIVLGTVGTDTQYF.

This clonotype was counted many times. The chain links TRBV11-1 to TRBJ2-7, with D tentatively TRBD2 (5 bases). Trimming shortened V by 6 bases and J by 7 bases, and 13 bases separated the two germline ends. The germline CDR1 and CDR2 sequences are SGHAT and FQDESV (reference sequence). The CDR3 length is 12 residues. This CDR3 is CASSQAVGEQYF. CDR3 DNA sequence: TGTGCCAGCAGTCAAGCGGTAGGGGAGCAGTACTTC.

Note on this clonotype: This may be a read error: a much more frequent sequence differs by one nucleotide. This chain uses TRBV20-1 with TRBJ2-3, with a tentative D call TRBD1 (6 bases). Germline V gene sequence: CDR1 DFQATT, CDR2 SNEGSKA (reference sequence). The CDR3 sequence is 15 residues long. CDR3 in DNA: TGCAGTGCTAAAAACAGGGATCGGTCCACAGATACGCGGTATTTT. This translates into CSAKNRDRSTDTRYF.

This clonotype was observed at least ten times. The rearrangement joins TRBV28 to TRBJ1-2; a weak D match, TRBD1 (6 bases). Between the trimmed V and J ends, which lost 6 bases and 10 bases, there was a span of 15 bases. Looked up from germline, CDR1 is MDHEN and CDR2 is SYDVKM. This CDR3 is built from 12 residues. Written as DNA, the CDR3 is TGTGCCAGCAGCCCCTCCGGGGGGGCCTACACCTTC. Translation gives CASSPSGGAYTF.

At least ten counts were recorded for this clonotype. The chain joins TRBV3-1 to TRBJ1-2, with 9 bases identical to TRBD1. Germline CDR1 and CDR2: LGHDT and YNNKEL (reference sequence). The CDR3 covers 14 residues. After removal of 4 bases from V and 6 bases from J, the junction contained 6 bases not matched to a gene. This chain's CDR3 is CASSRGTGSHGYTF. DNA of the CDR3: TGTGCCAGCAGCCGAGGGACAGGGAGCCATGGCTACACCTTC. Complete variable domain (other parts from reference TRBV3-1 and TRBJ1-2): DTAVSQTPKYLVTQMGNDKSIKCEQNLGHDTMYWYKQDSKKFLKIMFSYNNKELIINETVPNRFSPKSPDKAHLNLHINSLELGDSAVYFCASSRGTGSHGYTFGSGTRLTVV.

This clonotype was detected ten times or more. The chain employs TRBV7-2 and TRBJ2-5, with D perhaps matching TRBD1 or TRBD2 (5 bases each). The CDR3 loop spans 14 amino acids. Trimming pared 2 bases from V and 0 bases from J, leaving 7 bases between. CDR1 is SGHTA and CDR2 is FQGNSA in the germline V gene. CDR3 sequence reads: CASSLMGDQETQYF. The CDR3 bases are TGTGCCAGCAGCTTAATGGGGGACCAAGAGACCCAGTACTTC.

This clonotype appeared a few times. The DNA for the CDR3 is TGTGCCATCAGTGAGGAGGAAGGGATCGGGGAGCTGTTTTTT. Amino acid sequence: CAISEEEGIGELFF. The rearrangement uses TRBV10-3 and TRBJ2-2, with D unclear. The germline gives CDR1 ENHRY, CDR2 SYGVKD. The length of the CDR3 is 14 residues. V gave up 2 bases and J gave up 7 bases, with 11 bases separating them.

The J gene is TRBJ2-3, the V gene TRBV6-1; D may correspond to TRBD1 or TRBD2 (5 bases each). Trimming removed 8 bases from V and 8 bases from J, with 20 bases in between. CDR1 is MNHNS, CDR2 SASEGT, per germline. CDR3 length equals 14 residues. This chain's CDR3 is CASLPGPYVGTQYF. The CDR3 DNA is TGTGCCAGCCTACCGGGACCATATGTAGGTACGCAGTATTTT.

The sample holds many counts of this clonotype. The chain carries TRBV3-1 and TRBJ2-5; 13 bases align to TRBD2. The length of the CDR3 is 16 residues. V gave up 5 bases and J gave up 4 bases; unmatched junction bases: 7. CDR1 and CDR2 (germline): LGHDT, YNNKEL (reference sequence). CDR3 in DNA: TGTGCCAGCAGCGTGCGGACTAGCGGGAGTAGAGAGACCCAGTACTTC. It specifies CASSVRTSGSRETQYF.